This T cell receptor beta chain is drawn from a study of OX40 agonist ivuxolimab in advanced cancers. Clones were read by immunoSEQ multiplex PCR, and TCRdb kept only the in-frame ones, dropping some. The data contain 90,000 to 100,000 clones, roughly 95% of them singletons. With baseline, cycle 4 day 1, and cycle 7 day 1 as timepoints, blood was sampled. J lost 3 bases, V lost 5 bases, and 5 bases had no gene match. This CDR3 contains 15 residues. CDR1 is MDHEN and CDR2 is SYDVKM in the germline V gene. This clonotype was obtained from an adult with an advanced solid tumor such as melanoma, head and neck, liver or kidney cancer. The source material was CD4+ or CD8+ T cells sorted from blood, sampled in a trial of the OX40 agonist ivuxolimab. The chain has TRBV28 and TRBJ2-1, with 9 bases that match TRBD2. CDR3 residues: CASSPRLAVYNEQFF. The CDR3 DNA reads TGTGCCAGCAGTCCCCGACTAGCGGTCTACAATGAGCAGTTCTTC.